This note documents a single T cell receptor beta chain sequence. The antigen this receptor binds is unknown. No base-level quality is on record; no much larger clone is a single base apart. TCR CDR3 regions were amplified from genomic DNA by multiplex PCR using the deep immunoSEQ assay. Genomic DNA extracted from each cell subset was distributed evenly over all wells of several immunoSEQ 96-well plates, and each plate served as one replicate. For sorted subsets, each replicate PCR was loaded with about 200 ng genomic DNA, equivalent to roughly 30,000 T cell genomes. Purified libraries were measured with a Qubit 3.0 fluorometer, size-checked on a Bioanalyzer 2100, and measured again with the KAPA Library Quantification kit. Each immunoSEQ 96-well plate was sequenced on its own single-read 150-cycle Illumina NextSeq 550 flow cell. For the original study's pipeline: The immunoSEQ output contained only junctional sequences without quality scores, so filtering could not match that applied to full-length reads. To assign V/J genes and CDR3, sequences were annotated against IMGT germline references using PyIR, a Python wrapper for IgBLAST v1.9. Reads were filtered out if the reads had weak V/J assignments (E-value above 1e-6), no CDR3, stop codons, out-of-frame junctions, or ambiguous translated residues. V3J clonotypes were defined as sequences sharing the same inferred V gene, J gene, and CDR3 amino acid sequence. To compute the percentage overlap between repertoires, the number of shared unique clonotypes was divided by the size of the smaller repertoire. Repertoire richness was assessed with RTK rarefaction, the Chao1 estimator, and Recon v2.1 estimates of unobserved clonotypes. Generation probabilities for all TCRbeta clonotypes obtained by the gDNA method from a handful of donors were computed using OLGA. Drawn from immuneACCESS, this table holds only the in-frame rearrangements with V and J called that TCRdb kept. Clones are partly lost; checked studies trace under half to an unresolved V gene and leave the rest unexplained. Clone size and V and J calls were adopted from that table, with D and trimming inferred from the DNA. The sample contains roughly 2,500,000 clones, approximately 94% of them found a single time. The top ten clonotypes cover about 0.39% of the sample.

These data come from a study of shared clonotypes between healthy human individuals (dated by TCRdb to 2019 to 2021). For context, the study as a whole: The cohort comprised two women and three men aged 18 to 49 years. Per donor, three plates each were used for CD4 naive and CD4 memory, two for CD8 naive, and one for CD8 memory. To estimate repertoire size and how much clonotype sharing occurs between individuals, the study deeply sequenced the blood TCR repertoires of a handful of healthy adults. To increase sequencing depth and limit assay-specific biases, TCR repertoire library preparation and sequencing were carried out by different laboratories using diverse techniques. Per donor, leukapheresis produced somewhere between about 0.9 and 9 billion PBMCs. Summary of the overall study and its limitations: The small number of donors limited the genetic and exposure-history diversity represented. Even with the large sequencing depth, rarefaction of the sorted-subset datasets indicated that sequencing was incomplete. Naive subsets generally had larger estimated clonotype richness than memory subsets did. Higher generation probabilities were observed for clonotypes shared by all four sorted-subset donors than for non-shared clonotypes. Only blood was sampled, and tissue TCR repertoires likely differ from those in blood. About 5% of naive CD4, 3.5% of naive CD8, approximately 2% of memory CD4, and less than 0.45% of memory CD8 clonotypes were shared across several donors. Based on pairwise subsampling, the degree of clonotype sharing among donors was expected to be affected by sequencing depth.

There are 15 amino acids in the CDR3, from cysteine to phenylalanine inclusive. The sequence is cut down to CDR3 DNA, 45 bases in frame from base 1. V drops 5 bases and J drops 5 bases, leaving 15 bases in between. CDR1 is given as MNHNS and CDR2 as SASEGT, both from the germline V gene. Donors were healthy HIV-negative adults with no recently reported acute infections or vaccinations. Every donor was a Caucasian adult living in Nashville, Tennessee, USA. CD4+ T cells were enriched by magnetic negative selection, after which naive cells were positively selected on CD45RA and the negative fraction was taken as the memory subset. Blood was obtained by leukapheresis, after which PBMCs were separated by Ficoll-Histopaque density gradient centrifugation and cryopreserved in liquid nitrogen vapor phase. Analytical flow cytometry was used to check the purity and quantity of each magnetically sorted T cell population. Each sorted fraction had its genomic DNA isolated and then quantified by UV absorbance on a Nanodrop 2000c.

Sample: naive CD4+ T cells from PBMCs. The sample's cell subset or site label, decoded: CD45RA+ positively selected. The TCR comes from a man between 18 and 35 years old in good health. Some clones in this sample may be carry-over from other donors' samples. The chain was built from TRBV6-1 and TRBJ2-2; the D segment may tentatively be TRBD1 or TRBD2, each giving 5 matched bases. The nucleotides read TGTGCCAGCAGTAGCGACGGGGCGCGGACCGGGGAGCTGTTTTTT. Its product reads: CASSSDGARTGELFF.